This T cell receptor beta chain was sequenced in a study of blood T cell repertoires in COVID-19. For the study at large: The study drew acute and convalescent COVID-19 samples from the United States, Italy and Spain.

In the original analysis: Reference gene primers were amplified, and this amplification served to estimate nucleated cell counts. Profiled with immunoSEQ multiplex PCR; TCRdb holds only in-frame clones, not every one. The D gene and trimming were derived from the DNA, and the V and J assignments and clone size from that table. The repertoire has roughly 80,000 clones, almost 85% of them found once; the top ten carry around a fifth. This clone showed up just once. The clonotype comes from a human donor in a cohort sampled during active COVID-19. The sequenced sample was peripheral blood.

The CDR3: CASSLGATSSYEQYF. As DNA, the CDR3 is TGTGCCAGCAGCTTAGGTGCTACTAGCTCCTACGAGCAGTACTTC. The rearrangement joins TRBV7-2 to TRBJ2-7; D perhaps matches TRBD2 (5 bases). Looked up from germline, CDR1 is SGHTA and CDR2 is FQGNSA. The CDR3 loop spans 15 amino acids. V lost 1 base, J lost 0 bases, and 10 bases lay in between. Full variable domain (missing parts from reference TRBV7-2 and TRBJ2-7): GAGVSQSPSNKVTEKGKDVELRCDPISGHTALYWYRQSLGQGLEFLIYFQGNSAPDKSGLPSDRFSAERTGGSVSTLTIQRTQQEDSAVYLCASSLGATSSYEQYFGPGTRLTVT.